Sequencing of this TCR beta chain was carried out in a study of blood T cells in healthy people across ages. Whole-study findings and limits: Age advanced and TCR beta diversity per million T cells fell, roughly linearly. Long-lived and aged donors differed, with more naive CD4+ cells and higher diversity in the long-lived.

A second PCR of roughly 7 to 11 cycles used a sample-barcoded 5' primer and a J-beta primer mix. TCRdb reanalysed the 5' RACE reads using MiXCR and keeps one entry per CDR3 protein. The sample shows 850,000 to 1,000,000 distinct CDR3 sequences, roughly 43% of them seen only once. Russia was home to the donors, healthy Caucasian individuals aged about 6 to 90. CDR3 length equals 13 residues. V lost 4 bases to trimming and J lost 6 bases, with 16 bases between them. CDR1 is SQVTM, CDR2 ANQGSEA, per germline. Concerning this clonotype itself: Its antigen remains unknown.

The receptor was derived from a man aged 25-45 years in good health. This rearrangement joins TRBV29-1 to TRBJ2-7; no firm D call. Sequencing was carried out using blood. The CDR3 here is CSVATDRSGEQYF. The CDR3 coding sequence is TGCAGCGTTGCAACGGACCGATCCGGCGAGCAGTACTTC.